These 18 T cell receptor beta chains came from one sample sequenced in a study of metastatic and nonmetastatic thyroid tumors. TCRdb re-analyzed the PCR reads through MiXCR. The sample includes around 18,000 clones, 34% of them seen just once. No treatment had been given to any patient before thyroid surgery. Sequencing input: tumor tissue. These receptors were obtained from a female donor with papillary thyroid cancer or a benign thyroid nodule (not recorded which). Some clones in this sample may be carry-over from other donors' samples.

This rearrangement joins TRBV13 to TRBJ2-2, with D possibly being TRBD1 (6 bases). Trimming removed 6 bases at V and 2 bases at J, with 13 bases between. Per germline, CDR1 PRHDT and CDR2 FYEKMQ (reference sequence). The CDR3 sequence is 15 residues long. The CDR3 spells CASRKGGFNTGELFF. Here the CDR3 DNA reads TGTGCCAGCAGGAAAGGGGGTTTCAACACCGGGGAGCTGTTTTTT.

This clone was seen only once. The chain employs TRBV20-1 and TRBJ2-1; TRBD1 agrees at 11 bases. The CDR3 is 14 residues long. Losses at the gene ends were 6 bases for V and 1 base for J; bases not matched to a gene: 2. Germline CDR1 DFQATT, CDR2 SNEGSKA (reference sequence). DNA for the CDR3: TGCAGTGCACGGGACAGGGGGTCCTACAATGAGCAGTTCTTC. This translates into CSARDRGSYNEQFF.

Concerning this clone itself: In this CDR3 the conserved last residue, phenylalanine or tryptophan, is missing, so a read error is likely. The V gene is TRBV4-3, the J gene TRBJ2-3; D is uncertain. Trimming removed 4 bases at V and 7 bases at J, with 12 bases between. The CDR3 is made up of 13 amino acids. The V gene's germline CDR1 is LGHNA and CDR2 YSLEER. CDR3: CASSRGSIYTQYL. CDR3 in DNA: TGCGCCAGCAGCCGAGGTAGCATATATACGCAGTATTTA.

The chain employs TRBV11-2 and TRBJ2-7; D is ambiguous. This CDR3 is built from 11 residues. V was clipped by 5 bases and J by 4 bases, with 6 bases between them. Germline assignment: CDR1 SGHAT and CDR2 FQNNGV. The CDR3 here is CASSPSYEQYF. The CDR3 DNA is TGTGCCAGCAGCCCCTCGTACGAGCAGTACTTC.

The chain recombines TRBV12-3 or TRBV12-4 with TRBJ1-5, with a possible D match to TRBD1 (5 bases). V lost 3 bases, J lost 3 bases, and 15 bases lay in between. The CDR3 has 16 amino acids. The CDR3 here is CASSLGGLGVNQPQHF. CDR3 bases: TGTGCCAGCAGTTTGGGTGGTTTGGGGGTCAATCAGCCCCAGCATTTT.

There are many counts of this clone. This chain joins TRBV18 and TRBJ2-5; 10 bases are a match to TRBD1. The germline CDR1 and CDR2 sequences are KGHSH and LQKENI. This CDR3 has 14 residues. The junction had 2 bases not matched to a gene; V was cut back by 2 bases and J by 5 bases. CDR3 DNA sequence: TGTGCCAGCTCACCAGGGACAGGGGTGGAGACCCAGTACTTC. It is translated as CASSPGTGVETQYF.

The gene calls are TRBV6-1 and TRBJ2-7, with D possibly being TRBD1 (5 bases). Germline V gene lookup returns CDR1 MNHNS and CDR2 SASEGT. This CDR3 region has 17 residues. Trimming cost V 6 bases and J 2 bases, with 23 bases left between them. The CDR3 is CASSQASDTYSTYEQYF. In DNA form, the CDR3 reads TGTGCCAGCAGCCAGGCTTCGGACACCTATAGTACCTACGAGCAGTACTTC.

The chain recombines TRBV29-1 with TRBJ1-2, with D possibly TRBD1 on 6 matching bases. The CDR3 length is 13 residues. Germline loops: CDR1 SQVTM, CDR2 ANQGSEA. Between the trimmed V and J ends, which lost 6 bases and 8 bases, there was a span of 19 bases. DNA for the CDR3: TGCAGCGTCGCGGAGACAGGCGGCTGGGGCTACACCTTC. Translating gives CSVAETGGWGYTF.

This clone was seen only a few times. J is TRBJ2-7 and V is TRBV28, with no clear D. The CDR3 covers 12 residues. Germline CDR1 MDHEN, CDR2 SYDVKM. Trimming took 3 bases from V and 9 from J, leaving 12 bases between them. The CDR3 DNA reads as TGTGCCAGCAGTTTCGGACCCATGGGGCAGTACTTC. Residues: CASSFGPMGQYF. Full variable domain (remainder filled in from reference TRBV28 and TRBJ2-7): DVKVTQSSRYLVKRTGEKVFLECVQDMDHENMFWYRQDPGLGLRLIYFSYDVKMKEKGDIPEGYSVSREKKERFSLILESASTNQTSMYLCASSFGPMGQYFGPGTRLTVT.

The J gene is TRBJ1-6, the V gene TRBV9; no reliable D call. The CDR3 length is 18 residues. Trimming stripped 3 bases from V and 1 base from J, with 17 bases between. CDR1 and CDR2 from the germline V gene are SGDLS and YYNGEE. The CDR3, as DNA: TGTGCCAGCAGCGCCGGGTTAGGGATTCGTTCCTATAATTCACCCCTCCACTTT. Its protein product is CASSAGLGIRSYNSPLHF.

This clone was seen ten or more times. In nucleotides, the CDR3 is TGTGCCAGCAGGCCCTCACTCGAATCGAATGAGCAGTTCTTC. Its translation is CASRPSLESNEQFF. The rearrangement links TRBV5-6 to TRBJ2-1; D gene ambiguous. This CDR3 region has 14 residues. Between the trimmed V and J ends, which lost 5 bases and 7 bases, there was a span of 16 bases. Germline V gene sequence: CDR1 SGHDT, CDR2 YYEEEE. The full variable domain, in which reference TRBV5-6 and TRBJ2-1 provide the parts outside the CDR3, is DAGVTQSPTHLIKTRGQQVTLRCSPKSGHDTVSWYQQALGQGPQFIFQYYEEEERQRGNFPDRFSGHQFPNYSSELNVNALLLGDSALYLCASRPSLESNEQFFGPGTRLTVL.

The rearrangement joins TRBV20-1 to TRBJ2-7, with D perhaps matching TRBD2 (6 bases). The germline CDR1 and CDR2 sequences are DFQATT and SNEGSKA (reference sequence). The CDR3 has 12 residues. Trimming took 5 bases from V and 4 from J, leaving 12 bases between them. Here the CDR3 DNA reads TGCAGTGCTGCGACACGGGGGTACGAGCAGTACTTC. This translates into CSAATRGYEQYF.

This clone ranks as medium-sized. The CDR3 region has the DNA TGCGCCAGCAGCCCTTCGACTGGCTTACCCTACGAGCAGTACTTC. It codes for CASSPSTGLPYEQYF. The chain links TRBV5-1 to TRBJ2-7, with no clear D. Germline V lookup: CDR1 SGHRS, CDR2 YFSETQ. The CDR3 runs 15 residues. Trimming removed 4 bases at V and 2 bases at J, with 16 bases between.

This clone was counted between two and nine times. The chain recombines TRBV6-1 with TRBJ2-3, with a possible D match to TRBD2 (6 bases). Germline V lookup: CDR1 MNHNS, CDR2 SASEGT. The CDR3 totals 17 residues. Trimming shortened V by 2 bases and J by 0 bases, and 15 bases separated the two germline ends. As DNA, the CDR3 is TGTGCCAGCAGTGAAATAACCGGGGGACCTAGCACAGATACGCAGTATTTT. Amino acid sequence: CASSEITGGPSTDTQYF.

With respect to this clone: At one end, the junction sequence differs from germline, possibly due to a read error. This chain links TRBV28 with TRBJ1-1; D uncertain. Per germline, CDR1 MDHEN and CDR2 SYDVKM. The CDR3 runs 11 residues. CDR3 sequence reads: CEAGEDTEAFF. In nucleotides, the CDR3 is TGCGAAGCCGGGGAGGACACTGAAGCTTTCTTT.

V usage is TRBV19 and J usage is TRBJ1-5; 9 bases fit TRBD1. The CDR3 is 15 amino acids. Unmatched junction bases numbered 4, after V lost 6 bases and J lost 1 base. The germline V gene has CDR1 LNHDA and CDR2 SQIVND (reference sequence). The CDR3 loop reads CASREGQGSNQPQHF. The DNA of the CDR3 is TGTGCCAGTAGGGAGGGACAGGGAAGCAATCAGCCCCAGCATTTT.

The gene calls are TRBV6-1 and TRBJ1-1; 8 bases agree with TRBD1. The CDR3 has 16 residues. Germline CDR1 and CDR2: MNHNS and SASEGT. V was clipped by 6 bases and J by 0 bases; unmatched bases: 9. The chain's CDR3 is CASRRPGGAVNTEAFF. The CDR3 coding sequence is TGTGCCAGCAGAAGGCCAGGGGGCGCGGTGAACACTGAAGCTTTCTTT.

The chain has TRBV28 and TRBJ2-2; 7 bases match TRBD1. The CDR3 has 15 amino acids. V shed 5 bases and J 0 bases; nucleotides not matched to a gene: 3. Germline values: CDR1 MDHEN, CDR2 SYDVKM. The DNA for the CDR3 is TGTGCCAGCAGTACGACAGGGTCGAACACCGGGGAGCTGTTTTTT. Translating gives CASSTTGSNTGELFF.